These 25 T cell receptor beta chains share one sample of origin, sequenced in a study of T cells of healthy individuals. TCRdb used MiXCR to reprocess the 5' RACE reads, holding one entry per CDR3 protein. Of about 82,000 distinct CDR3 sequences detected, approximately 4.8% appear once; the ten largest clones hold about 7.5%. All receptors derive from a female donor in good health.

V gene TRBV12-3 or TRBV12-4 combines with J gene TRBJ1-1; unclear D gene. This CDR3 is built from 14 residues. Trimming left V 5 bases short and J 2 bases short, with 12 bases between. DNA for the CDR3: TGTGCCAGCAGTCCACCCCTAAGTAACACTGAAGCTTTCTTT. Amino acid sequence: CASSPPLSNTEAFF.

V and J are TRBV29-1 and TRBJ1-2; no clear D gene. In germline, CDR1 is SQVTM, CDR2 ANQGSEA. V lost 4 bases to trimming and J lost 6 bases, with 9 bases between them. CDR3 size: 11 residues. CDR3 amino acids: CSVGLYDGYTF. As DNA, the CDR3 is TGCAGCGTTGGACTCTACGATGGCTACACCTTC. The full variable domain, its missing parts supplied by reference TRBV29-1 and TRBJ1-2, is SAVISQKPSRDICQRGTSLTIQCQVDSQVTMMFWYRQQPGQSLTLIATANQGSEATYESGFVIDKFPISRPNLTFSTLTVSNMSPEDSSIYLCSVGLYDGYTFGSGTRLTVV.

In this sample, this clonotype turned up a few times. V and J are TRBV24-1 and TRBJ2-2; 7 nucleotides agree with TRBD1. The CDR3 has 15 amino acids. Germline assignment: CDR1 KGHDR and CDR2 SFDVKD. With 4 bases clipped from V and 7 bases from J, the junction kept 8 bases outside the gene matches. The CDR3 protein is CATSETTGMDGELFF. CDR3 nucleotide sequence: TGTGCCACCAGTGAGACGACAGGGATGGACGGGGAGCTGTTTTTT.

This clonotype has a handful of counts. The chain carries TRBV6-2 or TRBV6-3 and TRBJ1-5; 9 bases align to TRBD1. The CDR3 contains 18 residues. The trim removed 4 bases at V and 6 bases at J, leaving 16 bases unmatched. Per germline, CDR1 MNHEY and CDR2 SVGEGT. CDR3 DNA: TGTGCCAGCAGTTCTTCACCCGGGACAGGGCTAAAAGGTCAGCCCCAGCATTTT. Translated, it gives CASSSSPGTGLKGQPQHF.

This clonotype was seen at least ten times. The chain carries TRBV20-1 and TRBJ1-5; D is perhaps TRBD1 (6 bases). This CDR3 is 13 amino acids long. Per the germline V gene, CDR1 is DFQATT and CDR2 is SNEGSKA (reference sequence). Trimming took 7 bases from V and 4 from J, leaving 14 bases between them. CDR3 DNA sequence: TGCAGTGTGCCGGGGGCCTGGAATCAGCCCCAGCATTTT. This encodes CSVPGAWNQPQHF.

This clonotype has ten or more counts. This sequence joins TRBV4-3 and TRBJ2-7; TRBD2 agrees at 9 bases. Germline V gives CDR1 LGHNA, CDR2 YSLEER. This CDR3 spans 19 amino acids. V gave up 2 bases and J gave up 4 bases; unmatched junction bases: 18. In DNA, the CDR3 is TGCGCCAGCAGCCAAAACTACCTCCCGGGAGCGGGAGGCGTTTACGAGCAGTACTTC. Protein: CASSQNYLPGAGGVYEQYF.

This clonotype was seen ten or more times. The V and J genes are TRBV5-1 and TRBJ1-1; no clear D. The length of the CDR3 is 15 residues. The ends were cut back, 0 bases at V and 1 base at J, with 10 bases in the middle. Germline lookup yields CDR1 SGHRS and CDR2 YFSETQ. CDR3 amino acids: CASSLVSGKNTEAFF. The CDR3 bases are TGCGCCAGCAGCTTGGTTTCAGGAAAGAACACTGAAGCTTTCTTT.

This clonotype was counted only a few times. V and J are TRBV7-2 and TRBJ1-5; D gene ambiguous. The CDR3 runs to 14 residues. V lost 4 bases, J lost 3 bases, and 10 bases lay in between. Germline V CDR1 and CDR2: SGHTA, FQGNSA. CDR3 region: CASSYGEYNQPQHF. The CDR3 region has the DNA TGTGCCAGCAGCTATGGGGAGTACAATCAGCCCCAGCATTTT.

This clonotype has at least ten counts. J is TRBJ2-7 and V is TRBV5-6; D is uncertain. Trimming took 0 bases from V and 2 from J, leaving 12 bases between them. Germline V gene sequence: CDR1 SGHDT, CDR2 YYEEEE. The CDR3 sequence is 15 residues long. CDR3 sequence reads: CASSLVSAWTYEQYF. CDR3 coding DNA: TGTGCCAGCAGCTTGGTCTCTGCCTGGACCTACGAGCAGTACTTC.

The sample holds many counts of this clonotype. The chain recombines TRBV10-3 with TRBJ2-7; 7 bases agree with TRBD2. The CDR3 is 15 residues long. The V gene's germline CDR1 is ENHRY and CDR2 SYGVKD. J was trimmed by 0 bases and V by 2 bases; bases with no gene match: 4. The chain's CDR3 is CAISEPSGRSYEQYF. In nucleotides, the CDR3 is TGTGCCATCAGTGAGCCTAGCGGCCGCTCCTACGAGCAGTACTTC.

This clonotype was seen at least ten times. The chain couples TRBV6-5 to TRBJ2-3; 12 bases align to TRBD2. Losses at the gene ends were 5 bases for V and 3 bases for J; bases not matched to a gene: 6. The CDR3 extends over 16 amino acids. From germline, CDR1 is MNHEY and CDR2 SVGAGI. The CDR3 region is CASSRGLAGFTDTQYF. CDR3 nucleotides: TGTGCCAGCAGTCGCGGACTAGCGGGATTTACAGATACGCAGTATTTT.

Many counts were recorded for this clonotype. The V gene is TRBV5-6, the J gene TRBJ2-2; D possibly corresponds to TRBD1 (5 bases). The CDR3 is 15 amino acids. V was pared by 4 bases and J by 1 base, with 11 bases between. Germline V gene lookup returns CDR1 SGHDT and CDR2 YYEEEE. The CDR3 region has the DNA TGTGCCAGCAGCCTTGAACAGGAGAACACCGGGGAGCTGTTTTTT. Translation gives CASSLEQENTGELFF.

As regards this clonotype: This sequence may be a read error, since a much larger clone differs from it by one base. V is TRBV6-5 and J is TRBJ2-7, with D perhaps matching TRBD2 (6 bases). Germline CDR1 and CDR2: MNHEY and SVGAGI. Between the trimmed V and J ends, which lost 2 bases and 4 bases, there was a span of 12 bases. CDR3 length: 14 residues. This chain's CDR3 is CASSYGGAQYEQYF. CDR3 sequence (DNA): TGTGCCAGCAGTTACGGAGGGGCGCAGTACGAGCAGTACTTC.

This clonotype was picked up a small number of times. The chain recombines TRBV25-1 with TRBJ1-6; D not certain. Germline V gives CDR1 MGHDK, CDR2 SYGVNS. V lost 8 bases and J lost 7, with 9 bases in between. The CDR3 runs 12 residues. CDR3 region: CASATANSPLHF. DNA for the CDR3: TGTGCCAGCGCCACAGCGAATTCACCCCTCCACTTT.

This clonotype was counted ten times or more. The chain carries TRBV29-1 and TRBJ2-1; D gene uncertain. The CDR3 runs 10 residues. Per germline, CDR1 SQVTM and CDR2 ANQGSEA. V dropped 4 bases and J dropped 15 bases, with 13 bases sitting between them. The CDR3 spells CSVGNPKPFF. The CDR3 coding sequence is TGCAGCGTTGGGAATCCCAAGCCGTTCTTC.

This clonotype was detected many times. The J gene is TRBJ2-4, the V gene TRBV28, with 12 positions matching TRBD2. Germline V CDR1 and CDR2: MDHEN, SYDVKM. Losses at the gene ends were 6 bases for V and 1 base for J; bases not matched to a gene: 4. The length of the CDR3 is 16 residues. The CDR3 nucleotides are TGTGCCAGCAGCCTAGCGGGAGGGTCGGCCAAAAACATTCAGTACTTC. Its translation is CASSLAGGSAKNIQYF.

This clonotype was detected many times. The rearrangement joins TRBV6-5 to TRBJ1-6; weak D call: TRBD1 (6 bases). Germline assignment: CDR1 MNHEY and CDR2 SVGAGI. The CDR3 consists of 15 residues. V gave up 6 bases and J gave up 5 bases, with 14 bases separating them. CDR3 in DNA: TGTGCCAGCAGAGAACAGGGATCCCATAATTCACCCCTCCACTTT. Translating it yields CASREQGSHNSPLHF.

The chain is built from TRBV5-1 and TRBJ2-1, with 11 bases that match TRBD2. V trimming: 3 bases; J trimming: 3 bases; junction bases outside the gene matches: 8. Germline V CDR1 and CDR2: SGHRS, YFSETQ. The CDR3 length is 17 residues. The DNA for the CDR3 is TGCGCCAGCAGCTCGTCGTTAGCGGGAGGGTTCTACAATGAGCAGTTCTTC. This encodes CASSSSLAGGFYNEQFF.

There are many counts of this clonotype. The chain recombines TRBV5-1 with TRBJ2-5; no definite D call. The V and J ends lost 0 bases and 5 bases respectively, with 11 bases between them. The CDR3 contains 14 residues. Germline V gene data show CDR1 as SGHRS and CDR2 as YFSETQ. Here the CDR3 DNA reads TGCGCCAGCAGCTTGGCCTCCTCTTCCGAGACCCAGTACTTC. It specifies CASSLASSSETQYF.

The chain has TRBV7-9 and TRBJ2-3; D is unresolved. Germline CDR1 and CDR2: SEHNR and FQNEAQ (reference sequence). Trimming removed 6 bases at V and 0 bases at J, with 10 bases between. The CDR3 loop spans 14 amino acids. This CDR3 is CASRLLDSTDTQYF. In nucleotides, the CDR3 is TGTGCCAGCAGACTTCTGGACAGCACAGATACGCAGTATTTT.

This clonotype has a handful of counts. J is TRBJ2-7 and V is TRBV5-1; D call uncertain. With 4 bases removed from V and 5 bases from J, the gap between germline ends came to 10 bases. CDR3 length: 12 amino acids. The germline CDR1 and CDR2 sequences are SGHRS and YFSETQ. The CDR3 DNA follows: TGCGCCAGCAGCCCTCGAAACAACGAGCAGTACTTC. Its protein is CASSPRNNEQYF.

This clonotype has at least ten counts. V is TRBV20-1 and J is TRBJ2-1; 13 nucleotides line up with TRBD2. With 0 bases clipped from V and 0 bases from J, the junction kept 5 bases outside the gene matches. Germline CDR1 and CDR2: DFQATT and SNEGSKA (reference sequence). The CDR3 is 18 residues long. This chain's CDR3 is CSAREGGTSGVSYNEQFF. DNA of the CDR3: TGCAGTGCTAGAGAGGGTGGGACTAGCGGGGTCTCCTACAATGAGCAGTTCTTC.

This clonotype was recorded a few times. This sequence joins TRBV3-1 and TRBJ2-2, with 8 positions matching TRBD1. Germline V gene sequence: CDR1 LGHDT, CDR2 YNNKEL (reference sequence). The CDR3 runs 13 residues. Germline trimming cut 5 bases from V and 6 bases from J; bases unmatched to any gene: 2. The CDR3: CASSSRGPGELFF. CDR3 bases: TGTGCCAGCAGCTCCAGGGGGCCCGGGGAGCTGTTTTTT.

This clonotype was seen repeatedly, ten times or more. In nucleotides, the CDR3 is TGTGCCATCAGTGAGTTTGAGGGGAATGGCTACACCTTC. It encodes CAISEFEGNGYTF. This chain links TRBV10-3 with TRBJ1-2; D is perhaps TRBD1 (5 bases). Trimming took off 1 base at V and 6 bases at J, with 9 bases between the two ends. The V gene's germline CDR1 is ENHRY and CDR2 SYGVKD. The CDR3 spans 13 residues.

The genes are TRBV12-3 or TRBV12-4 and TRBJ1-1; D is unresolved. The CDR3 loop spans 12 amino acids. Trimming stripped 0 bases from V and 11 bases from J, with 10 bases between. The CDR3 loop reads CASSLAGAKAFF. The CDR3 bases are TGTGCCAGCAGTTTAGCCGGCGCAAAGGCTTTCTTT.